These 14 T cell receptor beta chains were sequenced from one sample in a study of T cell changes during pregnancy in multiple sclerosis. The table came from immunoSEQ multiplex PCR; TCRdb's copy has only in-frame clones and leaves some out. Altogether 70,000 to 100,000 clones are present, over 80% being singletons, with the ten largest covering more than 0.9%. The input for sequencing was peripheral blood, taken in the first trimester of pregnancy. The receptors stem from a female donor with multiple sclerosis, enrolled in a pregnancy study.

Notes on this clone: Since the CDR3 does not end with the conserved phenylalanine or tryptophan, this likely comes from a read error. J is TRBJ1-1 and V is TRBV2; D gene uncertain. CDR1 and CDR2 (germline): SNHLY, FYNNEI. V lost 1 base and J lost 5, with 11 bases in between. CDR3 size: 14 residues. Here the CDR3 DNA reads TGTGCCAGCAGTGAAGAGGCCGACGTGACTGAAGCTTTCTCT. Its protein product is CASSEEADVTEAFS.

J is TRBJ1-1 and V is TRBV19; 10 bases are shared with TRBD1. The V gene end was trimmed by 1 base and the J gene end by 3 bases; junction bases not matched to a gene: 5. This CDR3 has 16 residues. Per germline, CDR1 LNHDA and CDR2 SQIVND (reference sequence). The CDR3 loop reads CASSIAGQGVYTEAFF. As DNA, the CDR3 is TGTGCCAGTAGTATAGCAGGACAGGGGGTGTACACTGAAGCTTTCTTT.

This clone was detected only once. The chain uses TRBV7-9 and TRBJ2-3; 11 bases match TRBD2. The J segment lost 4 bases and the V segment lost 5 bases, leaving 5 bases of the junction unmatched. Germline V gene data show CDR1 as SEHNR and CDR2 as FQNEAQ (reference sequence). The CDR3 spans 15 residues. The CDR3 DNA reads TGTGCCAGCAGCCTCTCGGGACTAGCGGCAGATACGCAGTATTTT. Translating it yields CASSLSGLAADTQYF.

This chain joins TRBV7-6 and TRBJ2-1; D remains ambiguous. Trimming left V 5 bases short and J 5 bases short, with 13 bases between. There are 14 residues in the CDR3. From germline, CDR1 is SGHVS and CDR2 FNYEAQ. CDR3 residues: CASSPGPMDNEQFF. CDR3 DNA sequence: TGTGCCAGCAGCCCAGGTCCGATGGACAATGAGCAGTTCTTC.

The chain is built from TRBV15 and TRBJ1-3, with 9 bases that match TRBD1. The V gene's germline CDR1 is LNHNV and CDR2 YYDKDF (reference sequence). Trimming removed 0 bases from V and 1 base from J; junction bases left unmatched: 4. The CDR3 consists of 17 residues. CDR3 nucleotide sequence: TGTGCCACCAGCAGAGACCGAGGGACAGGGTCTGGAAACACCATATATTTT. Translation: CATSRDRGTGSGNTIYF. Supplemented by reference TRBV15 and TRBJ1-3, the full variable domain reads DAMVIQNPRYQVTQFGKPVTLSCSQTLNHNVMYWYQQKSSQAPKLLFHYYDKDFNNEADTPDNFQSRRPNTSFCFLDIRSPGLGDTAMYLCATSRDRGTGSGNTIYFGEGSWLTVV.

The rearrangement uses TRBV10-3 and TRBJ2-1; 9 bases agree with TRBD2. CDR1 and CDR2 from the germline V gene are ENHRY and SYGVKD. The length of the CDR3 is 16 residues. Losses at the gene ends were 4 bases for V and 9 bases for J; bases not matched to a gene: 13. The CDR3 DNA reads as TGTGCCATCAGTGGTCTAGCGGGAAGAGCGGGAGGTGAGCAGTTCTTC. It codes for CAISGLAGRAGGEQFF.

The chain employs TRBV5-8 and TRBJ2-3; D possibly corresponds to TRBD1 (6 bases). V was cut by 5 bases and J by 1 base, with 14 bases left in between. The CDR3 spans 15 residues. Germline values: CDR1 SGHTS, CDR2 YDEGEE. CDR3 sequence reads: CASSLGQGRTDTQYF. CDR3 coding DNA: TGTGCCAGCAGTCTGGGGCAGGGGCGCACAGATACGCAGTATTTT.

J is TRBJ2-7 and V is TRBV5-1, with D possibly TRBD1 on 6 matching bases. Germline V gives CDR1 SGHRS, CDR2 YFSETQ. V was pared by 1 base and J by 0 bases, with 11 bases between. There are 15 residues in the CDR3. DNA of the CDR3: TGCGCCAGCAGCTTGCTTGGGACATTCTCCTACGAGCAGTACTTC. The encoded protein is CASSLLGTFSYEQYF.

The rearrangement links TRBV7-2 to TRBJ2-5; D possibly corresponds to TRBD1 (5 bases). This CDR3 has 14 residues. Germline CDR1 reads SGHTA; CDR2 reads FQGNSA. Trimming stripped 6 bases from V and 4 bases from J, with 15 bases between. The CDR3 region has the DNA TGTGCCAGCAGATCCAGGGTAGGGTCAGAGACCCAGTACTTC. Translated, it gives CASRSRVGSETQYF.

V gene TRBV7-9 combines with J gene TRBJ1-2, with D hard to call. V dropped 5 bases and J dropped 3 bases, with 13 bases sitting between them. This CDR3 comprises 14 residues. CDR1 is SEHNR and CDR2 is FQNEAQ in the germline V gene (reference sequence). The CDR3 bases are TGTGCCAGCAGCCCTCCAGAGGGTGACTATGGCTACACCTTC. Translating gives CASSPPEGDYGYTF.

The chain combines TRBV5-5 with TRBJ1-5; D gene uncertain. The CDR3 sequence is 16 residues long. The V end was cut by 0 bases, the J end by 0 bases, with 10 bases between. Germline CDR1 and CDR2: SGHKS and YYEKEE (reference sequence). The CDR3 region has the DNA TGTGCCAGCAGCTTGGGCAGAGACTATAGCAATCAGCCCCAGCATTTT. It yields the protein CASSLGRDYSNQPQHF.

The chain carries TRBV6-1 and TRBJ1-5; D is perhaps TRBD1 (6 bases). The V gene lost 5 bases and the J gene lost 1 base, with 9 bases spanning the gap. The CDR3 has 14 residues. In germline, CDR1 is MNHNS, CDR2 SASEGT. The CDR3 loop reads CASSHRASNQPQHF. For the CDR3, the DNA is TGTGCCAGCAGTCACAGGGCCAGCAATCAGCCCCAGCATTTT.

CDR3 nucleotide sequence: TGTGCTAGTGGTTTGGTCACCCCCAGACAATTTCGTGGGGCCAACGTCCTGACTTTC. This gives the protein CASGLVTPRQFRGANVLTF. The V gene is TRBV12-5, the J gene TRBJ2-6, with unresolved D. The CDR3 length is 19 residues. The V end lost 0 bases, the J end lost 3 bases, and 18 bases lay between the germline ends. The germline gives CDR1 LGHNT, CDR2 FRNRAP.

The CDR3 spells CASSQERVGGVGYTF. CDR3 DNA: TGCGCCAGCAGCCAAGAAAGGGTGGGAGGGGTGGGCTACACCTTC. The chain has TRBV4-1 and TRBJ1-2; a possible D gene is TRBD1 (5 bases). The length of the CDR3 is 15 residues. From germline, CDR1 is MGHRA and CDR2 YSYEKL. V gave up 0 bases and J gave up 8 bases, with 16 bases separating them.